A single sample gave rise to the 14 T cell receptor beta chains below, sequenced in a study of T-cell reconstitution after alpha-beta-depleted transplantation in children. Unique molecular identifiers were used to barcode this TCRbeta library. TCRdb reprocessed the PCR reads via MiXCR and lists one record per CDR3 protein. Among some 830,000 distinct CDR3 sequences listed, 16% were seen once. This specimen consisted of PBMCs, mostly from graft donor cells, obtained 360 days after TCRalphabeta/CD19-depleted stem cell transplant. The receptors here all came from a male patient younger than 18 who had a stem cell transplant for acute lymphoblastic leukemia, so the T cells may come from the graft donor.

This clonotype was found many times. CDR3 in amino acids: CASRSPGEQYF. The CDR3 DNA reads TGTGCCAGCAGATCTCCGGGGGAGCAGTACTTC. This sequence joins TRBV28 and TRBJ2-7, with D tentatively TRBD2 (5 bases). Germline loops: CDR1 MDHEN, CDR2 SYDVKM. V lost 6 bases and J lost 7, with 10 bases in between. This CDR3 has 11 residues.

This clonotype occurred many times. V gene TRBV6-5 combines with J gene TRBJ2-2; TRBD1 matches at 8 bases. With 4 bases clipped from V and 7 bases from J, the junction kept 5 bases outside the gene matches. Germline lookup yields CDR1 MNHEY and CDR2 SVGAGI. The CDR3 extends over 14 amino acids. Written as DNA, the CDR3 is TGTGCCAGCAGTTCCGGGACAGGTGGCGGGGAGCTGTTTTTT. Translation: CASSSGTGGGELFF.

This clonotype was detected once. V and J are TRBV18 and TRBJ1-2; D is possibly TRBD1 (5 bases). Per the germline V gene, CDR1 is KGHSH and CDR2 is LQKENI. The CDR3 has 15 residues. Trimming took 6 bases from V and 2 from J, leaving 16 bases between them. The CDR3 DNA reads TGTGCCAGCTCCCTTAATGGGCCAGGGAACTATGGCTACACCTTC. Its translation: CASSLNGPGNYGYTF.

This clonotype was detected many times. Written as DNA, the CDR3 is TGTGCCAGCTCACCATTCCCCACCGGGGAGCTGTTTTTT. Protein sequence: CASSPFPTGELFF. This rearrangement joins TRBV18 to TRBJ2-2; unclear D gene. V lost 2 bases to trimming and J lost 4 bases, with 5 bases between them. The CDR3 length is 13 residues. In germline, CDR1 is KGHSH, CDR2 LQKENI.

The DNA of the CDR3 is TGCGCCAGCAGCCCGACAGGATCCGACAATCAGCCCCAGCATTTT. Protein product: CASSPTGSDNQPQHF. V usage is TRBV5-1 and J usage is TRBJ1-5, with D possibly being TRBD1 (6 bases). This CDR3 is 15 amino acids long. CDR1 SGHRS and CDR2 YFSETQ come from the germline V gene. Trimming removed 4 bases from V and 3 bases from J, with 14 bases in between.

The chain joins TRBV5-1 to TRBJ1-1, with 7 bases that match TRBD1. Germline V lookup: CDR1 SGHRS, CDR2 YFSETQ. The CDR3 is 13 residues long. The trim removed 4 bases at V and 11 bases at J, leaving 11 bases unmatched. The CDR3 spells CASSLHTGVWAFF. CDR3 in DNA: TGCGCCAGCAGCCTTCACACAGGGGTATGGGCTTTCTTT.

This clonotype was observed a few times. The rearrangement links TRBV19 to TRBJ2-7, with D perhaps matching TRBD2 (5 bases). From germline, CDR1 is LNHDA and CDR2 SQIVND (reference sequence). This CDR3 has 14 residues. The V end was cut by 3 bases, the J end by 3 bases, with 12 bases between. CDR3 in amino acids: CASSMRPGSYEQYF. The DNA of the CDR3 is TGTGCCAGTAGTATGCGACCGGGGAGCTACGAGCAGTACTTC. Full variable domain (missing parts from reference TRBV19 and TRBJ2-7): DGGITQSPKYLFRKEGQNVTLSCEQNLNHDAMYWYRQDPGQGLRLIYYSQIVNDFQKGDIAEGYSVSREKKESFPLTVTSAQKNPTAFYLCASSMRPGSYEQYFGPGTRLTVT.

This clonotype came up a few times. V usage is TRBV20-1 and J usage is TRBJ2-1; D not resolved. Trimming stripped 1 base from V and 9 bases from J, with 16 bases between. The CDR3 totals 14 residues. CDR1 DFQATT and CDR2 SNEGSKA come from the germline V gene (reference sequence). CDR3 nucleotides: TGCAGTGCTAGAGGACCGACGTCTTTCTTTGAGCAGTTCTTC. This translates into CSARGPTSFFEQFF.

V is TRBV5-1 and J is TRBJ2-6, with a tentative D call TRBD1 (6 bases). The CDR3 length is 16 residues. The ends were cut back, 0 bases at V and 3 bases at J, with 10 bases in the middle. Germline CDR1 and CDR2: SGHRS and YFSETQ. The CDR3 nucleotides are TGCGCCAGCAGCTTGGACAGGGCAGGTGGGGCCAACGTCCTGACTTTC. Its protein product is CASSLDRAGGANVLTF.

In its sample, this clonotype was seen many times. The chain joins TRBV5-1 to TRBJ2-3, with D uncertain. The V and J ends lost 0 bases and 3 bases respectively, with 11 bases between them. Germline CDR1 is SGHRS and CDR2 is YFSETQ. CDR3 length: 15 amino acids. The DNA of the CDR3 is TGCGCCAGCAGCTTGGAGGGCCGAGGTACAGATACGCAGTATTTT. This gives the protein CASSLEGRGTDTQYF. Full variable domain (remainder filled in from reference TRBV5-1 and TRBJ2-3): KAGVTQTPRYLIKTRGQQVTLSCSPISGHRSVSWYQQTPGQGLQFLFEYFSETQRNKGNFPGRFSGRQFSNSRSEMNVSTLELGDSALYLCASSLEGRGTDTQYFGPGTRLTVL.

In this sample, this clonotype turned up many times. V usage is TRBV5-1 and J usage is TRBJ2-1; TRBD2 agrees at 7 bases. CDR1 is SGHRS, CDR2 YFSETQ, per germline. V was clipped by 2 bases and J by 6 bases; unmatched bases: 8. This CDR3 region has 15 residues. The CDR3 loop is CASSLGAGVPNEQFF. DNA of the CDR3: TGCGCCAGCAGCTTAGGGGCGGGAGTCCCCAATGAGCAGTTCTTC.

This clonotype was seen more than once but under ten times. CDR3 sequence reads: CASSEFGRDGWGEQYF. CDR3 DNA sequence: TGTGCCAGCAGTGAATTCGGTAGGGACGGCTGGGGCGAGCAGTACTTC. The chain recombines TRBV25-1 with TRBJ2-7; either TRBD1 or TRBD2 may fit D (5 bases each). Germline V gene lookup returns CDR1 MGHDK and CDR2 SYGVNS. The CDR3 is 16 amino acids. The V end lost 1 base, the J end lost 6 bases, and 19 bases lay between the germline ends.

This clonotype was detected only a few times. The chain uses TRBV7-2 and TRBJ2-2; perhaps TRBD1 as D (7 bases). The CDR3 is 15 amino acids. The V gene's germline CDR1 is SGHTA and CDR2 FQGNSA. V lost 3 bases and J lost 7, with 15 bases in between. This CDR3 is CASSFKQGRIGELFF. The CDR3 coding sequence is TGTGCCAGCAGCTTCAAACAGGGGAGGATCGGGGAGCTGTTTTTT.

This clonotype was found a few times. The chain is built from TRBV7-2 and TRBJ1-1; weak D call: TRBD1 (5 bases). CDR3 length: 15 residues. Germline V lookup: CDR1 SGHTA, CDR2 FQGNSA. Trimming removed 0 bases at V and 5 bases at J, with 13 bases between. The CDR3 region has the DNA TGTGCCAGCAGCTTAGCTTTCGGGGGTGTGACTGAAGCTTTCTTT. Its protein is CASSLAFGGVTEAFF.